This TCR beta chain was sequenced for a study of Graves' ophthalmopathy and Graves' hyperthyroidism. Germline values: CDR1 SGHRS, CDR2 YFSETQ. The CDR3 runs 15 residues. V gave up 4 bases and J gave up 8 bases; unmatched junction bases: 10. CDR3 regions of TCR beta were amplified from RNA transcripts. RT-PCR was first run with HTBI primers, then multiplex PCR in a second round. TCRdb reprocessed the multiplex PCR reads via MiXCR and lists one record per CDR3 protein. The sample records around 670,000 distinct CDR3 sequences, 40% being singletons. Findings and limits, study-wide: The blood repertoire also included most expanded thyroid clonotypes above 0.001 frequency.

This clonotype has just a few counts. Its antigen is unknown. This chain links TRBV5-1 with TRBJ1-4, with 8 nucleotides matching TRBD1. The TCR comes from an adult man with Graves' ophthalmopathy. What was sequenced was peripheral blood. The CDR3 reads CASSVAGTGTEKLFF. CDR3 nucleotide sequence: TGCGCCAGCAGCGTGGCCGGGACAGGAACGGAAAAACTGTTTTTT. Full variable domain (rest looked up from reference TRBV5-1 and TRBJ1-4): KAGVTQTPRYLIKTRGQQVTLSCSPISGHRSVSWYQQTPGQGLQFLFEYFSETQRNKGNFPGRFSGRQFSNSRSEMNVSTLELGDSALYLCASSVAGTGTEKLFFGSGTQLSVL.